The text below deals with one T cell receptor beta chain. This table comes from immunoSEQ multiplex PCR, and its TCRdb copy is limited to in-frame clones, with some not included. The table has some 100,000 clones, about 87% seen once. CDR3 length equals 18 residues. V was shortened by 0 bases and J by 2 bases, with 18 bases between the two germline ends. These data belong to a study of T cell responses to AZD1222 COVID-19 vaccine. The sequencing used peripheral blood, collected on day 0 of AZD1222 vaccination. The clonotype comes from an adult in good health. The chain employs TRBV23-1 and TRBJ2-3; perhaps TRBD2 as D (5 bases). TRBV23-1 is placed among ORFs of uncertain function. Written as DNA, the CDR3 is TGCGCCAGCAGTCAATCGAATCGGCGGGTTCCTTACACAGATACGCAGTATTTT. This encodes CASSQSNRRVPYTDTQYF.